What follows describes a single TCR beta chain. Its antigen is undetermined. The data are from a study of a mutant IDH1 vaccine in newly diagnosed glioma. This CDR3 contains 14 residues. The V end lost 2 bases, the J end lost 1 base, and 8 bases lay between the germline ends. Germline lookup yields CDR1 SGHTA and CDR2 FQGNSA. Method: immunoSEQ multiplex PCR; TCRdb's copy keeps in-frame clones and lacks some. Altogether tens of thousands of clones are present, 79% being singletons, with the ten largest covering about 7.2%. As for time point: week 5, during vaccination. A 20-mer mutant IDH1 peptide at 300 ug was injected subcutaneously with topical imiquimod.

V usage is TRBV7-2 and J usage is TRBJ1-1; weak D call: TRBD1 (5 bases). The sequences come from PBMCs, collected from a glioma patient whose treatment included an IDH1 peptide vaccine. The sequence derives from a man aged 40-49 years with glioma. Some clones in this sample may be carry-over from other donors' samples. The CDR3 spells CASSLLDRNTEAFF. The CDR3 DNA sequence: TGTGCCAGCAGCTTACTCGACAGGAACACTGAAGCTTTCTTT.